This T cell receptor (beta chain) was documented in a study of HIV-infected children after antiretroviral therapy interruption. The sample's treatment: PENTA 11 planned treatment interruption arm or continuous ART arm. At least 24 weeks of at least three-drug ART, in children 2 to 15 years. CDR1 MDHEN and CDR2 SYDVKM come from the germline V gene. The CDR3 has 16 amino acids. Trimming took off 8 bases at V and 4 bases at J, with 21 bases between the two ends. The TCR library was built from RNA with a 3' RACE protocol and unique molecular identifiers. MiXCR was run by TCRdb on the 3' RACE reads, yielding one entry per CDR3 protein. The sample records about 50,000 distinct CDR3 sequences, approximately 4.3% being singletons.

The J gene is TRBJ2-1, the V gene TRBV28; D is tentatively TRBD1 or TRBD2 (5 bases each). The sequence was collected from a pool of human donors with HIV. Specimen: CD45RA+ CD4+ T cells from PBMCs, pooled from several time points, collected from a donor given antiretroviral therapy, either interrupted or continuous. The subset is: naive CD4+ CD45RA+ CD45RO- T cells. Written as DNA, the CDR3 is TGTGCCAGCGTCCTCCAGGGTTATGGGGGATACAATGAGCAGTTCTTC. Translating gives CASVLQGYGGYNEQFF.